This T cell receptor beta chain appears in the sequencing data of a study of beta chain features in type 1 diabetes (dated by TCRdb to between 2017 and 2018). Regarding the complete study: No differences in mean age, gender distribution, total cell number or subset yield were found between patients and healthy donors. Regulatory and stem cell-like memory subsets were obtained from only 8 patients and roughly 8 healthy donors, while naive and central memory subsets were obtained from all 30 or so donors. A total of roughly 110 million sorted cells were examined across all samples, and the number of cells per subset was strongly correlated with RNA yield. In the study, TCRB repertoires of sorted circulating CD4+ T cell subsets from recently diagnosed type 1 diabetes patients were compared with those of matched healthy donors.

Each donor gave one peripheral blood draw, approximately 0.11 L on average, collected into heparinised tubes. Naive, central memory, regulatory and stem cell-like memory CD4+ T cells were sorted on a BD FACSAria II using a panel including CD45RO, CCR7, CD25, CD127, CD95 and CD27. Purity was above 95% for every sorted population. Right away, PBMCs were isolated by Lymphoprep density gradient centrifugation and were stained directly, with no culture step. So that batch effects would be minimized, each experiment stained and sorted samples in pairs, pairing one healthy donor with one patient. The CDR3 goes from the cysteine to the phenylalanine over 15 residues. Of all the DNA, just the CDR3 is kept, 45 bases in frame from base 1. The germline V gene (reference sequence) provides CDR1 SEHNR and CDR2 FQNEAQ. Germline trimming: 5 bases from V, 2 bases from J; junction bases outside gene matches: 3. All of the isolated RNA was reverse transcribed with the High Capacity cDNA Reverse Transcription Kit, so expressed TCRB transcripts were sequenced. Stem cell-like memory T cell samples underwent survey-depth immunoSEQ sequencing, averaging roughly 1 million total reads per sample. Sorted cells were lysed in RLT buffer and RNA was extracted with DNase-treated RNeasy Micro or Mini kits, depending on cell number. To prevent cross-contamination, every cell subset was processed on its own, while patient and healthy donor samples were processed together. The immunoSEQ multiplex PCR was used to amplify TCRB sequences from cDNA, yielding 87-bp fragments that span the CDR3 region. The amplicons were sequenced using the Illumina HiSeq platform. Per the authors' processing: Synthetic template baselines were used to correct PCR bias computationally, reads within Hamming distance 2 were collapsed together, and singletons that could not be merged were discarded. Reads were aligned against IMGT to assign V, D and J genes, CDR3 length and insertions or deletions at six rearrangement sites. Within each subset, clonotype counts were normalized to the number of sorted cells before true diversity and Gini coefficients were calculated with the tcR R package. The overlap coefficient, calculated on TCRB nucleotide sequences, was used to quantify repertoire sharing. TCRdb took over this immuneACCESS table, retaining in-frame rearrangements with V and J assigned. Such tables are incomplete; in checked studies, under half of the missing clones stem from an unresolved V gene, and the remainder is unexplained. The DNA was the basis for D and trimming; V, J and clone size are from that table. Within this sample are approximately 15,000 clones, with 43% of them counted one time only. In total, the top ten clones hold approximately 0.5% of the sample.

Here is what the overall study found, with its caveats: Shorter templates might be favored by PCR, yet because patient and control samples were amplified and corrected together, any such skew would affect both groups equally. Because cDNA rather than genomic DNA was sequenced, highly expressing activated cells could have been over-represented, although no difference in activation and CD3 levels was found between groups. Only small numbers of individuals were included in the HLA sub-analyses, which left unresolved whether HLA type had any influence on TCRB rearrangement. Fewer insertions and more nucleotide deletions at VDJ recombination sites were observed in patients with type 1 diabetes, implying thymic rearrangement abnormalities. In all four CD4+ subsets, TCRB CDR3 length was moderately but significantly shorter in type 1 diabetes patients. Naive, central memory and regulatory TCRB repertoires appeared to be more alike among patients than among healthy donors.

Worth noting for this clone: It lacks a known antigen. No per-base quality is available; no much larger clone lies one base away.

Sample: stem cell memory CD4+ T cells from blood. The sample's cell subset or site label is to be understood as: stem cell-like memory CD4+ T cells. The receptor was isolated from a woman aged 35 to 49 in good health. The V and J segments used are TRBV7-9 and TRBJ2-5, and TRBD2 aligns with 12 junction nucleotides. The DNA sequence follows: TGTGCCAGCAGCGTCGGACTAGCGGGGCAAGAGACCCAGTACTTC. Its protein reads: CASSVGLAGQETQYF.